This T cell receptor beta chain was profiled in a study of T-cell memory formation after mild COVID-19. There are many counts of this clonotype. Its matching antigen is unknown. General study findings and limits: Cross-reactive memory apparently joined, as some responding clones appeared in pre-infection memory. In second-wave clones peaking day 37, SARS-CoV-2 specificity remained unconfirmed.

TCRdb re-derived calls from the 5' RACE reads in MiXCR, one entry per CDR3 protein. Of about 450,000 distinct CDR3 sequences in the sample, more than 20% were seen once. The V and J ends lost 0 bases and 3 bases, in that order; junction bases with no gene match: 2. Germline V CDR1 and CDR2: LGHNA, YNFKEQ. This CDR3 has 15 residues. This clonotype was sampled from an adult woman who had mild COVID-19 (a few samples of this study predate the infection). Cell type and time point are not known. Sequencing was performed on PBMCs or a T cell subset sorted from them (not recorded which). The chain combines TRBV4-2 with TRBJ2-5; 9 bases fit TRBD2. The CDR3 loop is CASSQELAGKETQYF. In DNA, the CDR3 is TGTGCCAGCAGCCAAGAACTAGCGGGTAAAGAGACCCAGTACTTC.